The entry that follows covers one TCR beta chain sequence. Its specificity is not known. Sorting defined conventional CD4 T cells as CD4+CD127+. As processed by the authors: Conventional T cell pools: some 110,000 distinct patient, 130,000 to 150,000 donor TCRbeta sequences. The repertoire was sequenced with immunoSEQ multiplex PCR; TCRdb's copy has only in-frame clones and lacks some. From that table come the V and J calls and clone size; the DNA was used to work out D and trimming. The sample consists of about 23,000 clones, roughly 98% of them appearing once. The data stem from a study of B cell selection in AIRE deficiency. Notes on the study in general: CDR3s were shorter in shared Treg sequences, reflecting few non-templated nucleotide insertions. Healthy Tconv contained roughly two fifths of shared healthy Treg sequences; only TCRbeta sequenced. Of about 4,000 shared Treg TCRbeta sequences, 30% to 40% were healthy-only, about 8.6% patient-only.

The CDR3 consists of 15 residues. Germline CDR1 is ENHRY and CDR2 is SYGVKD. Trimming took 4 bases from V and 4 from J; bases not matched to a gene: 7. This receptor was obtained from a human donor with AIRE deficiency. Sequenced material: conventional CD4+ T cells sorted from PBMCs. The chain is built from TRBV10-3 and TRBJ1-2; 9 bases line up with TRBD1. The CDR3 is CAISGRDRARYGYTF. CDR3 sequence (DNA): TGTGCCATCAGTGGAAGGGACAGGGCACGCTATGGCTACACCTTC.